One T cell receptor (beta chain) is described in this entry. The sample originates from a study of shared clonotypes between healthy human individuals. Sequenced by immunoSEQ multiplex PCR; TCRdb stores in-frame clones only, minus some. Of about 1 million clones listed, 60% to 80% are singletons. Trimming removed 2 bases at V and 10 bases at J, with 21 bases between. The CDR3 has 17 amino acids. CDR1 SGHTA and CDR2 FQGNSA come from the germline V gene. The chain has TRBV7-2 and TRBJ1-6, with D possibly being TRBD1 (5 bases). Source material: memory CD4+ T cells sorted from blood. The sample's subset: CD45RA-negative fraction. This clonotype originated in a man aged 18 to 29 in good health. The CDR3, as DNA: TGTGCCAGCAGCTTATGGGGGTATGAGGGGCCCGCCTCACCCCTCCACTTT. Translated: CASSLWGYEGPASPLHF.